This T cell receptor beta chain was retrieved from a study of breast tumors, draining lymph nodes, adjacent tissues. TCRdb re-called the multiplex PCR reads through MiXCR, storing one row per CDR3 protein. The sample yields about 270,000 distinct CDR3 sequences, over 30% seen once. This clonotype has more than one count but fewer than ten. One base away lies a much larger clone, so this may be a sequencing read error. The lymph nodes were axillary draining lymph nodes from breast cancer patients. The receptor comes from a female donor with breast cancer. Some clones in this sample may be carry-over from other donors' samples. Sequenced: axillary lymph node tissue.

CDR3 DNA: TGTGCCAGCAGCTTGTCGTGGAGAATAAGCGGGAAGAACCCCGGGGAGCTGTTTTTT. Amino acids: CASSLSWRISGKNPGELFF. The chain combines TRBV7-8 with TRBJ2-2; 7 bases line up with TRBD2. Looked up from germline, CDR1 is SGHVS and CDR2 is FQNEAQ. The CDR3 has 19 amino acids. The full variable domain, in which reference TRBV7-8 and TRBJ2-2 provide the parts outside the CDR3, is GAGVSQSPRYKVAKRGQDVALRCDPISGHVSLFWYQQALGQGPEFLTYFQNEAQLDKSGLPSDRFFAERPEGSVSTLKIQRTQQEDSAVYLCASSLSWRISGKNPGELFFGEGSRLTVL.